The source of this TCR beta chain is a study of T cell responses to AZD1222 COVID-19 vaccine. General study results and limits: It should be noted that donors were predominantly white British and more often female, and clonal diversity was possibly underestimated. Dominant at 160-218 and 743-854, vaccine-associated CD4 TCRs also spanned spike. Only 5 to 7 individuals given AZD1222 were seropositive at baseline. Increased Spike-specific TCR breadth and depth were observed after two AZD1222 doses.

The assay was immunoSEQ multiplex PCR, and TCRdb's table has in-frame clones only and misses some. This sample has roughly 150,000 clones, with around nine tenths found just once. The V gene's germline CDR1 is PRHDT and CDR2 FYEKMQ (reference sequence). V lost 3 bases and J 2 bases, leaving 11 bases between the germline ends. The CDR3 sequence is 15 residues long. Regarding this clone: Its antigen remains unidentified.

The sample was peripheral blood, taken on day 0 of AZD1222 vaccination. The J gene is TRBJ2-1, the V gene TRBV13, with D possibly matching TRBD2 (6 bases). The sequence was collected from an adult in good health. The CDR3 region has the DNA TGTGCCAGCAGCTTGGGACTCCAAACCTACAATGAGCAGTTCTTC. Its translation: CASSLGLQTYNEQFF.